Listed below are T cell receptor beta chains from one sample, sequenced in a study of graft-versus-host responses after intestinal transplantation. The repertoire was sequenced with immunoSEQ multiplex PCR; TCRdb's copy has only in-frame clones and lacks some. Seen here are about 14,000 clones, almost 30% observed once, and the top ten hold approximately 4.1%. The source material was alloreactive CD4+ T cells from a mixed lymphocyte reaction culture, sampled before intestinal transplant. Source of these receptors: a human patient who received an intestinal transplant. Each CDR3 is given without its conserved first and last residue.

v_call: TRBV13; j_call: TRBJ1-4; cdr3_aa: ASSLAGPGEKLF
v_call: TRBV6-4; j_call: TRBJ2-1; cdr3_aa: ASSLLAGGYNEQF
v_call: TRBV27; j_call: TRBJ2-6; cdr3_aa: ASTHQRGSGANVLT
v_call: TRBV4-1; j_call: TRBJ2-7; cdr3_aa: ASSQLTGREQY
v_call: TRBV4-1; j_call: TRBJ2-3; cdr3_aa: ASSQDSRTSTDTQY
v_call: TRBV28; j_call: TRBJ2-1; cdr3_aa: ASSLIGSYNEQF
v_call: TRBV29-1; j_call: TRBJ2-3; cdr3_aa: SYTRLFRTDTQY
v_call: TRBV7-3; j_call: TRBJ2-3; cdr3_aa: ASSLNVKGADTQY
v_call: TRBV7-3; j_call: TRBJ2-7; cdr3_aa: ASSRGDRHSYEQY
v_call: TRBV2; j_call: TRBJ2-7; cdr3_aa: ASSARTGGYEQY